Detailed here is one T cell receptor (beta chain). Its antigen is not known. Using its own MiXCR run on the 5' RACE reads, TCRdb lists one record per CDR3 protein. The top ten clones hold 17% of a sample with 450,000 to 600,000 distinct CDR3 sequences, approximately 16% of them seen once. These data originate in a study of T cells after yellow fever vaccination. The study's findings and limits: The booster saw the reappearance of most primary-vaccination clones (more than 95% CD4, 70% to 90% CD8). Weaker overall, the secondary response nonetheless peaked faster (day 5 versus 15).

The CDR3 runs 11 residues. Looked up from germline, CDR1 is SEHNR and CDR2 is FQNEAQ (reference sequence). Trimming pared 8 bases from V and 3 bases from J, leaving 8 bases between. The sequencing used PBMCs, collected 5 to 6 days after the first yellow fever vaccination. This sequence joins TRBV7-9 and TRBJ2-7; D may be TRBD2 (5 bases). This TCR came from a man aged 18 to 35 who received the YFV17D yellow fever vaccine. The CDR3 DNA sequence: TGTGCCAGCGCAGACTACTACGAGCAGTACGTC. Translated: CASADYYEQYV.